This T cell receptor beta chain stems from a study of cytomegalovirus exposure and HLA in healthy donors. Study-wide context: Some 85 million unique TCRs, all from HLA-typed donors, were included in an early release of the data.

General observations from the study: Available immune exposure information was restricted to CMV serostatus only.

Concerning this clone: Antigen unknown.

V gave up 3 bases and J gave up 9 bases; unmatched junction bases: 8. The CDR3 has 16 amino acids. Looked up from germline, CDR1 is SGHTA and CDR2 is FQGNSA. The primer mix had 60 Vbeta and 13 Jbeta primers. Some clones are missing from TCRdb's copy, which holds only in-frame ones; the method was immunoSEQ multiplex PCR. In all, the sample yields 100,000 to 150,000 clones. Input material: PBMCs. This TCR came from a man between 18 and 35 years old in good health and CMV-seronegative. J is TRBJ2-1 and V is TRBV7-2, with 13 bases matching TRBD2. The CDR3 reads CASSFLGLAGVSEQFF. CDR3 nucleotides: TGTGCCAGCAGCTTCTTAGGACTAGCGGGAGTCAGTGAGCAGTTCTTC.